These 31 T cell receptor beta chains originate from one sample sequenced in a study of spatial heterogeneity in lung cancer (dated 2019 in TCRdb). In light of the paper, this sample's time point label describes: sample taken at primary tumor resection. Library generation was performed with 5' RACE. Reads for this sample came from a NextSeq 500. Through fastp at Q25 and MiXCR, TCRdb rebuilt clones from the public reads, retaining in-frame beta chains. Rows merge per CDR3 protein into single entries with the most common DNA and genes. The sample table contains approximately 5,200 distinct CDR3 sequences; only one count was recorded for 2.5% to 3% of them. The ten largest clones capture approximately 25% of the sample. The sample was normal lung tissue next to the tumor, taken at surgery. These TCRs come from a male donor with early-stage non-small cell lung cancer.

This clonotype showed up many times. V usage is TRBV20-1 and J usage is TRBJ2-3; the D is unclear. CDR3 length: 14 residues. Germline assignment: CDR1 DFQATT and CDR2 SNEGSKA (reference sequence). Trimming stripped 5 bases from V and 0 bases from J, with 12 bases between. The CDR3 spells CSAGLGTSTDTQYF. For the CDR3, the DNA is TGCAGTGCTGGCCTCGGCACTAGCACAGATACGCAGTATTTT.

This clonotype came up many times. The CDR3 loop is CASSYGTGQETQYF. CDR3 DNA sequence: TGTGCCAGCAGTTACGGGACGGGCCAAGAGACCCAGTACTTC. The chain is built from TRBV6-5 and TRBJ2-5; D is possibly TRBD1 or TRBD2 (5 bases each). With 2 bases removed from V and 1 base from J, the gap between germline ends came to 8 bases. The CDR3 is 14 amino acids. Germline CDR1 MNHEY, CDR2 SVGAGI.

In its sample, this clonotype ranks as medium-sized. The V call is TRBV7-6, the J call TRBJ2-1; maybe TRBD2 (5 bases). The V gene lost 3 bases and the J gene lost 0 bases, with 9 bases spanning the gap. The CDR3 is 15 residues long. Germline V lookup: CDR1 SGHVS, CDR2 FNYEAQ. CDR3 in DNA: TGTGCCAGCAGCTTTTCCGGGAACTCCTACAATGAGCAGTTCTTC. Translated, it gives CASSFSGNSYNEQFF.

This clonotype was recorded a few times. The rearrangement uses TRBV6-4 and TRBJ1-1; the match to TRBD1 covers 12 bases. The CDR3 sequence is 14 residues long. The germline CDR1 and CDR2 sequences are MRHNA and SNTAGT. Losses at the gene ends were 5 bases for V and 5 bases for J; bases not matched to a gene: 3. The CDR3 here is CASSPGQGATEAFF. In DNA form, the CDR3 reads TGTGCCAGCAGTCCGGGACAGGGGGCGACTGAAGCTTTCTTT.

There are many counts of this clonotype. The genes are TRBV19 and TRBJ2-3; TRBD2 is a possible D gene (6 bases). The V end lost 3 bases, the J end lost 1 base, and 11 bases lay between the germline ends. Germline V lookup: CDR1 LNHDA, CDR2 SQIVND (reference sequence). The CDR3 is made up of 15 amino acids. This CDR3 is CASSMGGLRTDTQYF. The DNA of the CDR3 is TGTGCCAGTAGTATGGGGGGACTCCGCACAGATACGCAGTATTTT.

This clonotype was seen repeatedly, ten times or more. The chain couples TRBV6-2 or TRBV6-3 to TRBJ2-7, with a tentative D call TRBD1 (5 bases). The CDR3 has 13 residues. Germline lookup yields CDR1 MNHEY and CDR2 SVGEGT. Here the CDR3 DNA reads TGTGCCAGCGGTTACAGGCCTGGATACGAGCAGTACGTC. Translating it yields CASGYRPGYEQYV.

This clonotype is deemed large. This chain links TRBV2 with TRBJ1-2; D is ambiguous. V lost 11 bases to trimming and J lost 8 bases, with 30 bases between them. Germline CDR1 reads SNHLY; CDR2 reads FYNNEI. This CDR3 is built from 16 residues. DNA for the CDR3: TGTGCCGCCCAAGGGCAAGGACCCCCTTCCCATGGGGGCTACACCTTC. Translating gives CAAQGQGPPSHGGYTF.

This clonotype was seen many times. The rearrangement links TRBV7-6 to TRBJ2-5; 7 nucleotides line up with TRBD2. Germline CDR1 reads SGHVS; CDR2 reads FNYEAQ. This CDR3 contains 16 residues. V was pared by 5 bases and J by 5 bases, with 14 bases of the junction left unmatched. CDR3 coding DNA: TGTGCCAGCAGCCCCGGGGGGAGCCTCCAGGTGGAGACCCAGTACTTC. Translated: CASSPGGSLQVETQYF. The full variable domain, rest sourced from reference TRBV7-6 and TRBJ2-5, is GAGVSQSPRYKVTKRGQDVALRCDPISGHVSLYWYRQALGQGPEFLTYFNYEAQQDKSGLPNDRFSAERPEGSISTLTIQRTEQRDSAMYRCASSPGGSLQVETQYFGPGTRLLVL.

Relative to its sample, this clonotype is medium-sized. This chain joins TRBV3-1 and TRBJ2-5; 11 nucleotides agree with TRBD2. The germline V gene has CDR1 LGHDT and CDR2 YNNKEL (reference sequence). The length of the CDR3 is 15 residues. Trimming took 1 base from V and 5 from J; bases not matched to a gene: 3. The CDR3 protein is CASSQGLAGYETQYF. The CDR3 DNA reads TGTGCCAGCAGCCAAGGACTAGCGGGGTATGAGACCCAGTACTTC.

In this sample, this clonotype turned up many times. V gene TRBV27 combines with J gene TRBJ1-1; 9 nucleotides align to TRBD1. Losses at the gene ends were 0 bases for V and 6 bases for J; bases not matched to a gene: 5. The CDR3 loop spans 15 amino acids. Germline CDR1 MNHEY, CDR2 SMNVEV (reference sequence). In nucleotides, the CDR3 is TGTGCCAGCAGTTTATCGGGACAGGGCCACTCTGAAGCTTTCTTT. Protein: CASSLSGQGHSEAFF.

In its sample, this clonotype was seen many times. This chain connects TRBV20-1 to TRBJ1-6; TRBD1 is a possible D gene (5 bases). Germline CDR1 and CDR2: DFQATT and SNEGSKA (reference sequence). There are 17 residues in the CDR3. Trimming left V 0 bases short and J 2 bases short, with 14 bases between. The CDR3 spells CSARDREDNPYNSPLHF. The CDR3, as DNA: TGCAGTGCTAGAGATCGGGAGGACAATCCCTATAATTCACCCCTCCACTTT.

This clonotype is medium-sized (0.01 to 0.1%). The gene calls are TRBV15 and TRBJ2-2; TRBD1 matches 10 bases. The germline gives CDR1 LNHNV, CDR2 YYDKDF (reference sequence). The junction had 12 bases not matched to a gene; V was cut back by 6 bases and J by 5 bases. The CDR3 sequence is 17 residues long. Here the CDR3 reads CATRDGDRTGGTGELFF. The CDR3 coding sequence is TGTGCCACCAGGGACGGTGACAGGACAGGGGGAACCGGGGAGCTGTTTTTT.

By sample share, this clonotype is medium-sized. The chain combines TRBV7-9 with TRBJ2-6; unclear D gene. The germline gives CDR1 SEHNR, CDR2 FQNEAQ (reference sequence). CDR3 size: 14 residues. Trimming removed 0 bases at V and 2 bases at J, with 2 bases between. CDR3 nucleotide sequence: TGTGCCAGCAGCTTAGCGACTGGGGCCAACGTCCTGACTTTC. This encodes CASSLATGANVLTF.

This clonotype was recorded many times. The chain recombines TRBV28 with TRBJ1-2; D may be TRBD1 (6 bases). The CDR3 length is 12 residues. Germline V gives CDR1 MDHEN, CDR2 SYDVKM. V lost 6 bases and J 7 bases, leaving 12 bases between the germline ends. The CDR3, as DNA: TGTGCCAGCAGGGTAGGGGGAGCTGGCTACACCTTC. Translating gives CASRVGGAGYTF.

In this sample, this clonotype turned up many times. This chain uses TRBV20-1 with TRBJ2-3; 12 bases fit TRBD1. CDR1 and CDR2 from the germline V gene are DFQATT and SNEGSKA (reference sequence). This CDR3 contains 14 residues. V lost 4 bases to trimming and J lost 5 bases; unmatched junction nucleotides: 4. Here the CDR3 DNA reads TGCAGTGCTAAGGGGACAGGGGGCGAAGATACGCAGTATTTT. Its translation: CSAKGTGGEDTQYF.

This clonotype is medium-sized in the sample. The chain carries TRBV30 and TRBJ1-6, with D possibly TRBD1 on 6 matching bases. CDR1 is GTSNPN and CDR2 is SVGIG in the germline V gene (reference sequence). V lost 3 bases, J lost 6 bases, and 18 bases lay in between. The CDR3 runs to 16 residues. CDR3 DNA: TGTGCCTGGAGATTTAGGGGGGCAGGATTTAATTCACCCCTCCACTTT. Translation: CAWRFRGAGFNSPLHF.

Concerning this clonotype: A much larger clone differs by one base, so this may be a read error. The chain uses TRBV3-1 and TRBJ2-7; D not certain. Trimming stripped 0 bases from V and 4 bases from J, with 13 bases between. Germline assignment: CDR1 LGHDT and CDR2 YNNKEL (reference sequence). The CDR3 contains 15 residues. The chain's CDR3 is CASSQDQDGRYEQYV. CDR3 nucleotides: TGTGCCAGCAGCCAAGATCAAGATGGGCGGTACGAGCAGTACGTC.

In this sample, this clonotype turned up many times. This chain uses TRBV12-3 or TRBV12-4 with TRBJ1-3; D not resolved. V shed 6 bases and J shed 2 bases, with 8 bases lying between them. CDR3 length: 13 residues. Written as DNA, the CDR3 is TGTGCCAGCAGCCCGACGGCTGGAAACACCATATATTTT. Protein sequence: CASSPTAGNTIYF.

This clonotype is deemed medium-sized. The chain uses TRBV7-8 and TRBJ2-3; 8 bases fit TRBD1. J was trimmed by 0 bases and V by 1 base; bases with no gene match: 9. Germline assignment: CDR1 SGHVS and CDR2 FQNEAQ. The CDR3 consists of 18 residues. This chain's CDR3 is CASSLDSSGGASTDTQYF. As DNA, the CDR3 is TGTGCCAGCAGCTTAGATAGTTCAGGGGGCGCAAGCACAGATACGCAGTATTTT.

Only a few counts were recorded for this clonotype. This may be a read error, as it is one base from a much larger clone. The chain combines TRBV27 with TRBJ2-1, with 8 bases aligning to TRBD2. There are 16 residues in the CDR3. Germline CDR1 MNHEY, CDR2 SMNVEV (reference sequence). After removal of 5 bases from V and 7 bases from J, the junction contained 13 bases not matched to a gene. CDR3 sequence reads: CASSPEGTRMRNEQFF. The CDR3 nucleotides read TGTGCCAGCAGTCCAGAGGGGACTAGAATGCGTAATGAGCAGTTCTTC.

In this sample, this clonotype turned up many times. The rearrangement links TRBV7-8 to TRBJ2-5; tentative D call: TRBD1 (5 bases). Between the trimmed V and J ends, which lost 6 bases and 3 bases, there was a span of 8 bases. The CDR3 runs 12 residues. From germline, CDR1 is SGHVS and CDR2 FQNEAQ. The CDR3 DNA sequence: TGTGCCAGCAGTGGGGCCGAAGAGACCCAGTACTTC. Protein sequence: CASSGAEETQYF.

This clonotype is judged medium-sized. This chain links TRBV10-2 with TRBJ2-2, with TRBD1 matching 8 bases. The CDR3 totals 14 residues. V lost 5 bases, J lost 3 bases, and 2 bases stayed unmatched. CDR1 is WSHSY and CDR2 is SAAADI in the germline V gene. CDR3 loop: CASSTGGDTGELFF. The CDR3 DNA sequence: TGCGCCAGCAGTACAGGGGGAGACACCGGGGAGCTGTTTTTT.

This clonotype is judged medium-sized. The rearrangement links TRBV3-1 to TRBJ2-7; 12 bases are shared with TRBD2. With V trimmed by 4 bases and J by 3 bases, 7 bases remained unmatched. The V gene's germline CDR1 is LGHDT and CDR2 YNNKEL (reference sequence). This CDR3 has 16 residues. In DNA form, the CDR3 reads TGTGCCAGCAGCCTCTGGACTAGCGGGAATTACTACGAGCAGTACTTC. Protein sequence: CASSLWTSGNYYEQYF.

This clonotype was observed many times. The CDR3 sequence: CASSQGGTSGKKQFF. CDR3 bases: TGTGCCAGCAGCCAAGGGGGGACTAGCGGGAAAAAGCAGTTCTTC. The chain combines TRBV4-2 with TRBJ2-1, with TRBD2 identical over 13 bases. After removal of 1 base from V and 11 bases from J, the junction contained 5 bases not matched to a gene. The CDR3 extends over 15 amino acids. Germline loops: CDR1 LGHNA, CDR2 YNFKEQ.

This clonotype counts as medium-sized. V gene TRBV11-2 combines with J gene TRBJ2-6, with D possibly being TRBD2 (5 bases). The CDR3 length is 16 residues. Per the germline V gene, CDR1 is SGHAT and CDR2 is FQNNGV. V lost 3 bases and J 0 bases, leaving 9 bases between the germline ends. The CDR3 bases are TGTGCCAGCAGCTTGCGAGGGTTCTCTGGGGCCAACGTCCTGACTTTC. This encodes CASSLRGFSGANVLTF. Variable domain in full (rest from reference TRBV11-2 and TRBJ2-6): EAGVAQSPRYKIIEKRQSVAFWCNPISGHATLYWYQQILGQGPKLLIQFQNNGVVDDSQLPKDRFSAERLKGVDSTLKIQPAKLEDSAVYLCASSLRGFSGANVLTFGAGSRLTVL.

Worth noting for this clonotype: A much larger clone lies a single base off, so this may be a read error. Written as DNA, the CDR3 is TGCAGTGCTAGGACCGCTAGCGGGAGGGCCCGCGAGCAGTACTTC. Translation: CSARTASGRAREQYF. This chain connects TRBV20-1 to TRBJ2-7, with 12 bases matching TRBD2. Germline CDR1 reads DFQATT; CDR2 reads SNEGSKA (reference sequence). CDR3 length: 15 residues. V lost 3 bases and J lost 6; bases outside the gene matches: 9.

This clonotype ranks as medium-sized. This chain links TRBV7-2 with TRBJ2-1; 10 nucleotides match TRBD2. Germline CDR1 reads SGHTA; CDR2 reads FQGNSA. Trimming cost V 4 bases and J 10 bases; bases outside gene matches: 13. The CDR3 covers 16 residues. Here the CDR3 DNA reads TGTGCCAGCAGCTCCCGGGGTAGCGGGGGGCGAGGGGAGCAGTTCTTC. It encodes CASSSRGSGGRGEQFF.

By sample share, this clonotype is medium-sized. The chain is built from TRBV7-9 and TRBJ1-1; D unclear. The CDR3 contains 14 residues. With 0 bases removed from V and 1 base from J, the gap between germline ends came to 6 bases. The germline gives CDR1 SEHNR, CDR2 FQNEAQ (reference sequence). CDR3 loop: CASSLALSNTEAFF. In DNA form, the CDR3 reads TGTGCCAGCAGCTTAGCGCTCTCGAACACTGAAGCTTTCTTT.

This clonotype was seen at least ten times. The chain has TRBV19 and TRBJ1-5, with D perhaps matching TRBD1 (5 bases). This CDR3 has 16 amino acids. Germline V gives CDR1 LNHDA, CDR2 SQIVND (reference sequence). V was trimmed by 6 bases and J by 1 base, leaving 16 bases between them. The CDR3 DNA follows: TGTGCCAGTAGCACTGCCGGGGCGGGAAGCAATCAGCCCCAGCATTTT. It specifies CASSTAGAGSNQPQHF.

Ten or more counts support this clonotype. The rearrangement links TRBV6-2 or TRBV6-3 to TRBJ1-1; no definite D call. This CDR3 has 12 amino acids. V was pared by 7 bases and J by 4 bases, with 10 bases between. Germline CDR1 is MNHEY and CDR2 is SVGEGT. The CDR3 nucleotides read TGTGCCAGCACATTGGGAAGCACTGAAGCTTTCTTT. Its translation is CASTLGSTEAFF.

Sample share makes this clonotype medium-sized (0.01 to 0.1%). The CDR3 coding sequence is TGTGCCAGCAGTGTACAGGGGGCGCGTCCCACTGAAGCTTTCTTT. Protein: CASSVQGARPTEAFF. The chain is built from TRBV27 and TRBJ1-1; 9 nucleotides align to TRBD1. Germline CDR1 and CDR2: MNHEY and SMNVEV (reference sequence). V trimming: 5 bases; J trimming: 4 bases; junction bases outside the gene matches: 8. The CDR3 has 15 residues.